This TCR beta chain derives from a study of PD-1 blockade in classical Hodgkin lymphoma. Germline CDR1 reads SGHRS; CDR2 reads YFSETQ. Trimming removed 0 bases from V and 6 bases from J, with 4 bases in between. This CDR3 contains 12 residues. Each patient's relapse followed autologous stem cell transplantation, and brentuximab vedotin exposure varied. Magnetic negative selection was used to purify CD8+ T cells from thawed PBMCs. Measured with immunoSEQ multiplex PCR; TCRdb has only the in-frame clones, and not every one. The sample contains nearly 3,000 clones, around 63% of which appear only once. The clonotype comes from a human donor with classical Hodgkin lymphoma. This chain connects TRBV5-1 to TRBJ2-1; unclear D gene. The sample was CD8+ T cells from blood, taken at baseline. The DNA of the CDR3 is TGCGCCAGCAGCTTGGCCCCCAATGAGCAGTTCTTC. Its protein product is CASSLAPNEQFF.